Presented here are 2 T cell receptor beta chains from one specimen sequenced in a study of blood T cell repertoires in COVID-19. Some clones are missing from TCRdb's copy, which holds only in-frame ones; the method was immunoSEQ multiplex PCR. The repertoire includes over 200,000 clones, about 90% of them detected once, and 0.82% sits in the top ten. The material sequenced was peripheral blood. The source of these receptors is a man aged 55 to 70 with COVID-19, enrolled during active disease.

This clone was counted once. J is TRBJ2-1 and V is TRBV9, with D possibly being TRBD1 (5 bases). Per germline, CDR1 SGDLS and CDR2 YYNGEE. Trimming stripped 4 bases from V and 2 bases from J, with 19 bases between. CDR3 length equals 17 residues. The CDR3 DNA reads TGTGCCAGCAGCCCCACCGGACATAATTTAGCCTACAATGAGCAGTTCTTC. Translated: CASSPTGHNLAYNEQFF.

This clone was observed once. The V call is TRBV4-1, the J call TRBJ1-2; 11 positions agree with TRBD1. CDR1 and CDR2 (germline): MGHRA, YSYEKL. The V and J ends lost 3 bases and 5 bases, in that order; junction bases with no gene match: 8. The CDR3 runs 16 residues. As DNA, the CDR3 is TGCGCCAGCAGCCAGATCAACCGGGACAGGGGGTATGGCTACACCTTC. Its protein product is CASSQINRDRGYGYTF.